What follows are 16 T cell receptor beta chains derived from one specimen sequenced in a study of control samples from healthy donors and cancer patients. Some clones are missing from TCRdb's copy, which holds only in-frame ones; the method was immunoSEQ multiplex PCR. The sample shows 75,000 to 95,000 clones, just over 90% of them seen only once. The sequenced sample was blood. These receptors all stem from a woman aged 25-40 years in good health.

CDR3 region: CASSQVLVGEQYF. CDR3 coding DNA: TGTGCCAGCAGCCAAGTTTTGGTTGGCGAGCAGTACTTC. The chain has TRBV3-1 (or the pseudogene TRBV3-2) and TRBJ2-7; D gene ambiguous. Trimming cost V 1 base and J 6 bases, with 10 bases left between them. This CDR3 spans 13 amino acids. Germline CDR1 is LGHDT and CDR2 is YNNKEL (reference sequence).

The J gene is TRBJ1-5, the V gene TRBV9; no clear D gene. Trimming left V 0 bases short and J 8 bases short, with 12 bases between. Germline CDR1 is SGDLS and CDR2 is YYNGEE. The CDR3 loop spans 14 amino acids. The CDR3 bases are TGTGCCAGCAGCGTAGGTTCTCCATCGGAGCCCCAGCATTTT. Its protein is CASSVGSPSEPQHF.

In its sample, this clone was seen once. The chain uses TRBV6-1 and TRBJ1-2; a weak D match, TRBD1 (6 bases). V was pared by 1 base and J by 7 bases, with 16 bases between. In germline, CDR1 is MNHNS, CDR2 SASEGT. This CDR3 contains 15 residues. The CDR3 nucleotides read TGTGCCAGCAGTGAAGAAGAGGGACAAAAGGGTGGCTACACCTTC. Its protein is CASSEEEGQKGGYTF.

This clone was counted a single time. The chain couples TRBV7-3 to TRBJ2-1; D remains ambiguous. Trimming removed 2 bases at V and 0 bases at J, with 11 bases between. The CDR3 covers 16 residues. The germline V gene has CDR1 SGHTA and CDR2 FQGTGA. The CDR3 sequence: CASSLSVTSSYNEQFF. The CDR3 bases are TGTGCCAGCAGCTTATCAGTAACCAGCTCCTACAATGAGCAGTTCTTC.

The genes are TRBV28 and TRBJ2-1; 11 nucleotides agree with TRBD2. Trimming at V came to 1 base and at J to 4 bases, leaving 0 bases not matched to a gene. CDR1 is MDHEN, CDR2 SYDVKM, per germline. The CDR3 runs to 15 residues. CDR3 nucleotides: TGTGCCAGCAGTTTATTAGCGGGGGGGTACAATGAGCAGTTCTTC. This codes for CASSLLAGGYNEQFF.

This rearrangement joins TRBV5-4 to TRBJ1-2, with 8 bases fitting TRBD1. The junction had 6 bases not matched to a gene; V was cut back by 4 bases and J by 7 bases. Germline V gene sequence: CDR1 SGHNT, CDR2 YYREEE (reference sequence). The CDR3 covers 13 residues. This chain's CDR3 is CASSLDREGGYTF. In DNA form, the CDR3 reads TGTGCCAGCAGCCTGGACAGGGAGGGTGGCTACACCTTC.

The CDR3 spells CASSVDPLGWGYGYTF. DNA of the CDR3: TGTGCCAGCAGCGTAGATCCCCTGGGATGGGGTTATGGCTACACCTTC. The J gene is TRBJ1-2, the V gene TRBV9; no clear D gene. V was trimmed by 0 bases and J by 5 bases, leaving 17 bases between them. The CDR3 spans 16 residues. From germline, CDR1 is SGDLS and CDR2 YYNGEE.

J is TRBJ2-7 and V is TRBV19; possible D gene TRBD2, 6 bases. This CDR3 is built from 17 residues. V lost 4 bases to trimming and J lost 2 bases, with 21 bases between them. Germline-derived CDR1 and CDR2 are LNHDA and SQIVND (reference sequence). The DNA of the CDR3 is TGTGCCAGTAGTACCGGCCCCCCCGGGCGGGGCACCTACGAGCAGTACTTC. It translates to CASSTGPPGRGTYEQYF.

This clone was seen only a few times. The CDR3 reads CASSSGDSNNEQFF. The CDR3 DNA reads as TGCGCCAGCAGCTCTGGGGACAGCAACAATGAGCAGTTCTTC. The V call is TRBV5-1, the J call TRBJ2-1; 7 bases align to TRBD1. Germline CDR1 and CDR2: SGHRS and YFSETQ. CDR3 size: 14 residues. The V segment lost 3 bases and the J segment 5 bases; nucleotides outside the gene matches: 5.

This sequence joins TRBV27 and TRBJ2-7, with D unclear. CDR1 and CDR2 (germline): MNHEY, SMNVEV (reference sequence). The CDR3 is 11 amino acids. V dropped 6 bases and J dropped 3 bases, with 6 bases sitting between them. This chain's CDR3 is CASRLGYEQYF. In DNA, the CDR3 is TGTGCCAGCAGATTGGGCTACGAGCAGTACTTC.

This chain links TRBV6-6 with TRBJ2-7; possible D gene TRBD1, 5 bases. This CDR3 spans 12 amino acids. CDR1 and CDR2 (germline): MNHNY, SVGAGI (reference sequence). V was shortened by 5 bases and J by 1 base, with 6 bases between the two germline ends. CDR3 in DNA: TGTGCCAGCAGTAGACAGTCCTACGAGCAGTACTTC. Its translation is CASSRQSYEQYF.

The chain links TRBV19 to TRBJ1-2; the D is unclear. The V gene's germline CDR1 is LNHDA and CDR2 SQIVND (reference sequence). This CDR3 comprises 12 residues. Deletions cut 10 bases from V and 7 bases from J, with 16 bases between. CDR3 protein: CATQLGGFGYTF. The CDR3 DNA reads TGTGCCACCCAATTGGGTGGCTTTGGCTACACCTTC.

The V and J genes are TRBV29-1 and TRBJ1-4; no definite D call. CDR3 length: 14 amino acids. CDR1 and CDR2 (germline): SQVTM, ANQGSEA. V was trimmed by 0 bases and J by 4 bases, leaving 9 bases between them. The CDR3 here is CSVEDKAVNEKLFF. Written as DNA, the CDR3 is TGCAGCGTTGAAGACAAGGCTGTTAATGAAAAACTGTTTTTT.

In this sample, this clone turned up once. The gene calls are TRBV29-1 and TRBJ1-1; no clear D gene. The CDR3 is 16 amino acids. The germline gives CDR1 SQVTM, CDR2 ANQGSEA. Trimming pared 0 bases from V and 0 bases from J, leaving 14 bases between. CDR3 nucleotides: TGCAGCGTTGAAGAAGGTCGCCTCGGAGTGAACACTGAAGCTTTCTTT. Encoded protein: CSVEEGRLGVNTEAFF.

This chain connects TRBV2 to TRBJ2-5; D ambiguous. V was cut by 5 bases and J by 1 base, with 14 bases left in between. CDR1 is SNHLY, CDR2 FYNNEI, per germline. The CDR3 is 15 residues long. In DNA form, the CDR3 reads TGTGCCAGCAGTCTAGGCGGCCAACCCCAAGAGACCCAGTACTTC. Residues: CASSLGGQPQETQYF.

This clone was seen more than once but under ten times. V and J are TRBV24-1 and TRBJ2-2, with a tentative D call TRBD2 (6 bases). The CDR3 spans 14 residues. Germline-derived CDR1 and CDR2 are KGHDR and SFDVKD. V was trimmed by 6 bases and J by 3 bases, leaving 10 bases between them. CDR3 nucleotide sequence: TGTGCCACCAGTCGGGGGTCGGACACCGGGGAGCTGTTTTTT. Translating it yields CATSRGSDTGELFF.